The 17 T cell receptor beta chains in this list originate from one sample, sequenced in a study of cytomegalovirus exposure and HLA in healthy donors. The PCR contained 60 Vbeta and 13 Jbeta primers. The table came from immunoSEQ multiplex PCR; TCRdb's copy has only in-frame clones and leaves some out. Of hundreds of thousands of clones detected, 82% appear once; the ten largest clones hold around 6%. Sequencing used PBMCs. The source is a man aged 35 to 55 in good health and CMV-seropositive.

The V and J genes are TRBV7-2 and TRBJ1-5, with 9 bases aligning to TRBD1. V lost 2 bases to trimming and J lost 11 bases; unmatched junction nucleotides: 7. The germline gives CDR1 SGHTA, CDR2 FQGNSA. The CDR3 totals 14 residues. CDR3 sequence reads: CASSLRRDRESQHF. DNA for the CDR3: TGTGCCAGCAGCTTACGACGGGACAGGGAGTCCCAGCATTTT.

This clone came up a few times. This chain joins TRBV4-1 and TRBJ1-1, with D tentatively TRBD1 (5 bases). Germline V gene data show CDR1 as MGHRA and CDR2 as YSYEKL. V was cut by 2 bases and J by 7 bases, with 17 bases left in between. The CDR3 totals 15 residues. This CDR3 reads CASSQPLKTEVEAFF. The CDR3 DNA reads as TGCGCCAGCAGCCAACCCCTTAAGACAGAAGTTGAAGCTTTCTTT.

This sequence joins TRBV5-4 and TRBJ2-5, with 8 bases matching TRBD2. This CDR3 comprises 14 residues. V gave up 3 bases and J gave up 2 bases; unmatched junction bases: 3. Germline V gene sequence: CDR1 SGHNT, CDR2 YYREEE (reference sequence). The CDR3 nucleotides read TGTGCCAGCAGCTCGGCTAGCGGGCAAGAGACCCAGTACTTC. Protein sequence: CASSSASGQETQYF.

The chain uses TRBV2 and TRBJ2-5, with D perhaps matching TRBD2 (5 bases). Germline values: CDR1 SNHLY, CDR2 FYNNEI. The germline V and J ends were trimmed by 5 bases and 4 bases, with 8 bases remaining between them. CDR3 length: 12 amino acids. The CDR3 DNA sequence: TGTGCCAGCAGTAAGGACTCAGAGACCCAGTACTTC. It encodes CASSKDSETQYF.

This rearrangement joins TRBV6-1 to TRBJ2-2; maybe TRBD2 (6 bases). V lost 2 bases, J lost 1 base, and 8 bases lay in between. This CDR3 contains 15 residues. Germline assignment: CDR1 MNHNS and CDR2 SASEGT. Written as DNA, the CDR3 is TGTGCCAGCAGTGAAAGCGGGCGGAACACCGGGGAGCTGTTTTTT. It yields the protein CASSESGRNTGELFF.

The chain links TRBV19 to TRBJ2-3, with TRBD2 matching over 7 bases. CDR1 is LNHDA and CDR2 is SQIVND in the germline V gene (reference sequence). Trimming took 6 bases from V and 0 from J; bases not matched to a gene: 6. The CDR3 sequence is 15 residues long. The DNA for the CDR3 is TGTGCCAGTAGCGGGGCGGGAGCTAGCACAGATACGCAGTATTTT. Its protein is CASSGAGASTDTQYF.

This clone was seen a handful of times. The chain has TRBV7-7 and TRBJ2-3; D remains unclear. CDR1 is SSHAT and CDR2 is FNYEAQ in the germline V gene (reference sequence). CDR3 length equals 14 residues. The V gene lost 4 bases and the J gene lost 1 base, with 9 bases spanning the gap. The CDR3 nucleotides read TGTGCCAGCAGCTCCGGCGCGGGCACAGATACGCAGTATTTT. It specifies CASSSGAGTDTQYF.

In this sample, this clone turned up a few times. The chain links TRBV30 to TRBJ1-2; D call uncertain. CDR1 and CDR2 from the germline V gene are GTSNPN and SVGIG (reference sequence). This CDR3 is built from 13 residues. V dropped 0 bases and J dropped 1 base, with 6 bases sitting between them. CDR3 coding DNA: TGTGCCTGGAGTGTACAGTTTAACTATGGCTACACCTTC. The encoded protein is CAWSVQFNYGYTF.

The V and J genes are TRBV18 and TRBJ2-7, with D maybe TRBD2 (5 bases). V lost 3 bases and J 2 bases, leaving 8 bases between the germline ends. In germline, CDR1 is KGHSH, CDR2 LQKENI. The CDR3 extends over 13 amino acids. The CDR3 is CASSPGIAYEQYV. For the CDR3, the DNA is TGTGCCAGCTCACCCGGGATTGCCTACGAGCAGTACGTC.

Written as DNA, the CDR3 is TGTGCCAGCAGCTTAGCGCTTGGCAGGGCCACCTATGGCTACACCTTC. Protein: CASSLALGRATYGYTF. This chain uses TRBV7-8 with TRBJ1-2; possibly TRBD1 for D (5 bases). From germline, CDR1 is SGHVS and CDR2 FQNEAQ. CDR3 length: 16 amino acids. Between the trimmed V and J ends, which lost 0 bases and 4 bases, there was a span of 15 bases.

The rearrangement uses TRBV11-3 and TRBJ2-5; 7 bases line up with TRBD1. V dropped 2 bases and J dropped 4; count of bases not matched to a gene: 4. Germline CDR1 is SGHNT and CDR2 is YENEEA. This CDR3 contains 14 residues. The CDR3 loop is CASSLTQGRETQYF. The DNA for the CDR3 is TGTGCCAGCAGCTTAACACAGGGGAGAGAGACCCAGTACTTC.

CDR3 region: CASSLEGAQYF. The CDR3 DNA is TGTGCCAGCAGTTTGGAAGGAGCCCAGTACTTC. The chain carries TRBV28 and TRBJ2-5; no clear D gene. There are 11 residues in the CDR3. The V end was cut by 3 bases, the J end by 9 bases, with 8 bases between. In germline, CDR1 is MDHEN, CDR2 SYDVKM. Together with reference TRBV28 and TRBJ2-5, the CDR3 gives the full variable domain: DVKVTQSSRYLVKRTGEKVFLECVQDMDHENMFWYRQDPGLGLRLIYFSYDVKMKEKGDIPEGYSVSREKKERFSLILESASTNQTSMYLCASSLEGAQYFGPGTRLLVL.

The V gene is TRBV5-1, the J gene TRBJ1-1, with 7 bases that match TRBD1. The CDR3 consists of 14 residues. V trimming: 5 bases; J trimming: 2 bases; junction bases outside the gene matches: 6. CDR1 is SGHRS and CDR2 is YFSETQ in the germline V gene. This CDR3 reads CASRAGTVNTEAFF. CDR3 bases: TGCGCCAGCAGAGCCGGGACAGTCAACACTGAAGCTTTCTTT.

This chain uses TRBV7-3 with TRBJ2-1; TRBD2 matches at 7 bases. Germline values: CDR1 SGHTA, CDR2 FQGTGA. This CDR3 spans 15 amino acids. V lost 4 bases and J lost 4; bases outside the gene matches: 7. For the CDR3, the DNA is TGTGCCAGCAGCTCAAGGACTAGTGGTTACAATGAGCAGTTCTTC. Translating it yields CASSSRTSGYNEQFF.

The chain couples TRBV6-6 to TRBJ2-1; the match to TRBD2 covers 9 bases. Germline assignment: CDR1 MNHNY and CDR2 SVGAGI (reference sequence). V lost 6 bases and J lost 7; bases outside the gene matches: 10. The CDR3 is 15 amino acids. CDR3 residues: CASRSLAGRLNEQFF. The CDR3 nucleotides are TGTGCCAGCAGATCGCTAGCGGGACGGTTGAATGAGCAGTTCTTC.

This clone was counted a single time. The chain combines TRBV7-2 with TRBJ2-5; possibly TRBD2 for D (5 bases). Germline CDR1 and CDR2: SGHTA and FQGNSA. This CDR3 has 14 residues. Trimming left V 4 bases short and J 5 bases short, with 14 bases between. The CDR3 nucleotides read TGTGCCAGCAGCTCCCGCCTGGGAGCGGAGACCCAGTACTTC. It specifies CASSSRLGAETQYF.

This sequence joins TRBV4-2 and TRBJ2-1; 9 bases map to TRBD2. This CDR3 comprises 18 residues. The germline CDR1 and CDR2 sequences are LGHNA and YNFKEQ. J gave up 10 bases and V 1 base, and 17 bases lay outside the gene matches. The CDR3 loop reads CASSQGNPTSGPLMEQFF. The CDR3, as DNA: TGTGCCAGCAGCCAAGGAAATCCGACTAGCGGACCCCTCATGGAGCAGTTCTTC.